Following are 15 T cell receptor beta chains from one sample sequenced in a study of blood T cell repertoires in COVID-19. Sequenced by immunoSEQ multiplex PCR; TCRdb stores in-frame clones only, minus some. Of 220,000 or so clones in the sample, just under 85% were seen once. Sequencing was performed on peripheral blood. All receptors derive from a woman older than 75 with acute or convalescent COVID-19.

J is TRBJ1-4 and V is TRBV7-9; TRBD1 matches at 8 bases. The trim removed 5 bases at V and 2 bases at J, leaving 7 bases unmatched. Germline CDR1 and CDR2: SEHNR and FQNEAQ (reference sequence). There are 16 residues in the CDR3. The CDR3 sequence: CASSTGQGRTNEKLFF. CDR3 DNA sequence: TGTGCCAGCAGCACCGGACAGGGCAGGACTAATGAAAAACTGTTTTTT.

The gene calls are TRBV19 and TRBJ1-2; tentative D call: TRBD1 (6 bases). Germline V gives CDR1 LNHDA, CDR2 SQIVND (reference sequence). The CDR3 consists of 14 residues. Trimming removed 3 bases at V and 8 bases at J, with 16 bases between. Here the CDR3 reads CASSMGQGKGGYTF. CDR3 in DNA: TGTGCCAGTAGTATGGGCCAGGGGAAAGGAGGCTACACCTTC.

The chain employs TRBV6-5 and TRBJ1-1, with TRBD1 as a possible D gene (5 bases). Germline V gene lookup returns CDR1 MNHEY and CDR2 SVGAGI. The CDR3 has 12 amino acids. Trimming stripped 6 bases from V and 7 bases from J, with 12 bases between. The CDR3 here is CASSRVHREAFF. CDR3 DNA sequence: TGTGCCAGCAGCAGGGTCCATCGTGAAGCTTTCTTT.

CDR3 amino acids: CASSITSGGITDTQYF. CDR3 DNA: TGTGCCAGTAGTATTACTAGCGGGGGGATCACAGATACGCAGTATTTT. This chain uses TRBV19 with TRBJ2-3, with 12 bases matching TRBD2. In germline, CDR1 is LNHDA, CDR2 SQIVND (reference sequence). The CDR3 has 16 residues. The ends lost 3 bases at V and 2 bases at J; junction bases unmatched: 3.

The J gene is TRBJ2-1, the V gene TRBV28; TRBD2 matches 8 bases. CDR3 length: 16 amino acids. V lost 5 bases, J lost 4 bases, and 10 bases stayed unmatched. The germline V gene has CDR1 MDHEN and CDR2 SYDVKM. CDR3 loop: CASSGKAGTRYNEQFF. The CDR3 DNA follows: TGTGCCAGCAGTGGAAAGGCGGGGACTAGATACAATGAGCAGTTCTTC. The whole variable domain, remainder taken from reference TRBV28 and TRBJ2-1, is DVKVTQSSRYLVKRTGEKVFLECVQDMDHENMFWYRQDPGLGLRLIYFSYDVKMKEKGDIPEGYSVSREKKERFSLILESASTNQTSMYLCASSGKAGTRYNEQFFGPGTRLTVL.

The rearrangement joins TRBV11-3 to TRBJ2-1; 7 nucleotides line up with TRBD2. Germline assignment: CDR1 SGHNT and CDR2 YENEEA. The CDR3 runs 16 residues. The junction had 14 bases not matched to a gene; V was cut back by 5 bases and J by 7 bases. CDR3 DNA sequence: TGTGCCAGCAGCCCGGTGAGAGCGGGGCCGTGGAATGAGCAGTTCTTC. Its translation is CASSPVRAGPWNEQFF.

The chain has TRBV23-1 and TRBJ1-6, with 8 nucleotides matching TRBD1. TRBV23-1 is labeled an ORF, and its function is uncertain. CDR3 size: 16 residues. CDR3 nucleotides: TGCGCTGGCGGGGGGGAGGAGACAGGGGTAAATTCACCCCTCCACTTT. Amino acid sequence: CAGGGEETGVNSPLHF.

As for this clone: The sample has other DNA sequences that encode this CDR3 too. The chain employs TRBV18 and TRBJ1-1, with D maybe TRBD1 (5 bases). V dropped 2 bases and J dropped 1 base, with 5 bases sitting between them. From germline, CDR1 is KGHSH and CDR2 LQKENI. The CDR3 extends over 13 amino acids. For the CDR3, the DNA is TGTGCCAGCTCACCAGGACAGAACACTGAAGCTTTCTTT. This translates into CASSPGQNTEAFF.

The V and J genes are TRBV4-3 and TRBJ2-1, with 7 bases lining up with TRBD1. The germline V gene encodes CDR1 LGHNA and CDR2 YSLEER. The length of the CDR3 is 16 residues. The V segment lost 4 bases and the J segment 0 bases; nucleotides outside the gene matches: 6. CDR3 in amino acids: CASSPGTESSYNEQFF. The CDR3 nucleotides are TGCGCCAGCAGCCCTGGGACAGAGAGCTCCTACAATGAGCAGTTCTTC.

V gene TRBV7-9 combines with J gene TRBJ2-2; D may be TRBD1 (5 bases). V gave up 2 bases and J gave up 5 bases, with 9 bases separating them. The CDR3 sequence is 14 residues long. Germline loops: CDR1 SEHNR, CDR2 FQNEAQ (reference sequence). CDR3 sequence reads: CASSLFAGTGELFF. CDR3 coding DNA: TGTGCCAGCAGCTTATTTGCAGGGACCGGGGAGCTGTTTTTT.

The chain combines TRBV11-3 with TRBJ2-2; D is unresolved. V dropped 5 bases and J dropped 7 bases, with 17 bases sitting between them. Germline V gives CDR1 SGHNT, CDR2 YENEEA. This CDR3 spans 15 amino acids. For the CDR3, the DNA is TGTGCCAGCAGCCCACGAACTGGGTACAGCGGGGAGCTGTTTTTT. Amino acids: CASSPRTGYSGELFF.

The chain recombines TRBV19 with TRBJ1-2, with D perhaps TRBD1 (5 bases). Per germline, CDR1 LNHDA and CDR2 SQIVND (reference sequence). The CDR3 contains 14 residues. V was shortened by 2 bases and J by 4 bases, with 11 bases between the two germline ends. The CDR3 region has the DNA TGTGCCAGTAGTATATCGGAGGGGAGCTATGGCTACACCTTC. Translated: CASSISEGSYGYTF.

This clone was seen once. The V call is TRBV4-1, the J call TRBJ2-5; the match to TRBD2 covers 9 bases. The CDR3 runs 13 residues. The junction had 2 bases not matched to a gene; V was cut back by 6 bases and J by 3 bases. Germline V gene lookup returns CDR1 MGHRA and CDR2 YSYEKL. The CDR3 spells CASRAGGKETQYF. The CDR3 coding sequence is TGCGCCAGCAGGGCGGGGGGGAAAGAGACCCAGTACTTC.

J is TRBJ2-1 and V is TRBV20-1, with 7 bases aligning to TRBD2. The CDR3 loop spans 11 amino acids. Germline assignment: CDR1 DFQATT and CDR2 SNEGSKA (reference sequence). Germline trimming cut 1 base from V and 15 bases from J; bases unmatched to any gene: 6. The CDR3 loop is CSARGAGVLFF. The CDR3 DNA reads TGCAGTGCTAGAGGGGCGGGAGTTCTGTTCTTC.

This chain links TRBV5-6 with TRBJ1-2; 8 positions agree with TRBD1. After removal of 4 bases from V and 5 bases from J, the junction contained 10 bases not matched to a gene. Per germline, CDR1 SGHDT and CDR2 YYEEEE. This CDR3 comprises 15 residues. CDR3 sequence: CASSPGQGNWYGYTF. In DNA form, the CDR3 reads TGTGCCAGCAGCCCAGGACAGGGTAATTGGTATGGCTACACCTTC.